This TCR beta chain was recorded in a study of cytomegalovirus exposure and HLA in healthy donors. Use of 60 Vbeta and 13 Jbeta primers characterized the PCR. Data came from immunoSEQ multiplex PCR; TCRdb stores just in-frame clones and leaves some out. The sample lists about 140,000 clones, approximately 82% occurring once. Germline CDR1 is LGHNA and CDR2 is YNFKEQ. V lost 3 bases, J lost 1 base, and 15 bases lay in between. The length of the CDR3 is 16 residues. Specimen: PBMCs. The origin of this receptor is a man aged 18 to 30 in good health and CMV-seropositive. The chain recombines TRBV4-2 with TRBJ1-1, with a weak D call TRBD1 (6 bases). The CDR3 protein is CASSQVQGNPNTEAFF. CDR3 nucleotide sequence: TGTGCCAGCAGCCAGGTACAGGGAAATCCGAACACTGAAGCTTTCTTT.